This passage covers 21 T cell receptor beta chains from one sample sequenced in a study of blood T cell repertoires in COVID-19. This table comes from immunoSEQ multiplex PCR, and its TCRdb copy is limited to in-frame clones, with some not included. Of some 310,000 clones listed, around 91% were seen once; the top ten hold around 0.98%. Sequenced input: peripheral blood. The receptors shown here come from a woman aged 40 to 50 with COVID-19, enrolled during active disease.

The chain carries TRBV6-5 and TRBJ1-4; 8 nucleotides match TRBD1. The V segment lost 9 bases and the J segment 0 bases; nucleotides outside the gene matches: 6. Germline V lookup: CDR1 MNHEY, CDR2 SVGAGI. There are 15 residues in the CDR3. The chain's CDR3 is CASFQGAATNEKLFF. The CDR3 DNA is TGTGCCAGTTTTCAGGGGGCCGCAACTAATGAAAAACTGTTTTTT.

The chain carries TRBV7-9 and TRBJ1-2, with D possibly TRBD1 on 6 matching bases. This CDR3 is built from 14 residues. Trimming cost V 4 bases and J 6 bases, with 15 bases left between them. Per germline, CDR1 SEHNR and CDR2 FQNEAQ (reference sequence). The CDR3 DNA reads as TGTGCCAGCAGCTCCTTACAGGGAGCTGATGGCTACACCTTC. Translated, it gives CASSSLQGADGYTF.

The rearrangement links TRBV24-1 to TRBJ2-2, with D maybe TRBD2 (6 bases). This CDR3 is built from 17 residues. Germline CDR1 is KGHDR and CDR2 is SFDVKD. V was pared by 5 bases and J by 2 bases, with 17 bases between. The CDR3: CATSAYSGVRNTGELFF. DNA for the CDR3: TGTGCCACCAGTGCGTACTCGGGGGTCAGAAACACCGGGGAGCTGTTTTTT.

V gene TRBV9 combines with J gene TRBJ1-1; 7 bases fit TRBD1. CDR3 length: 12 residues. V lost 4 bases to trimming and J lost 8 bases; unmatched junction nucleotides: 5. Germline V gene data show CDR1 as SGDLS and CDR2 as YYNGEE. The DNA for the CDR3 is TGTGCCAGCAGCCCCGGGACAGCCGAAGCTTTCTTT. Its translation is CASSPGTAEAFF.

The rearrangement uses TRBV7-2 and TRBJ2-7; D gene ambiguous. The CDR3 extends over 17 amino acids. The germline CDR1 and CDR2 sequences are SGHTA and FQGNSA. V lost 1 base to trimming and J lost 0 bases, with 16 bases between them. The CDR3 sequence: CASSLVWSGSSSYEQYF. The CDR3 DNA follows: TGTGCCAGCAGCTTAGTTTGGTCGGGTTCCAGCTCCTACGAGCAGTACTTC.

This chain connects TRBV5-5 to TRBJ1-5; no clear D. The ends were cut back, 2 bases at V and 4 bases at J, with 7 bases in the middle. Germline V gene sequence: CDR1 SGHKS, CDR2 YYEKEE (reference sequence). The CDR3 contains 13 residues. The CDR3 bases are TGTGCCAGCAGCTTCCAGATAAATCAGCCCCAGCATTTT. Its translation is CASSFQINQPQHF.

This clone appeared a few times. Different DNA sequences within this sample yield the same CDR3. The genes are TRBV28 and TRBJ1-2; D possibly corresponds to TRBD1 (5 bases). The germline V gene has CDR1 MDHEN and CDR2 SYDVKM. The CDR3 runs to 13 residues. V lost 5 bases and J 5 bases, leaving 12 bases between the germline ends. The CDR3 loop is CASSPTGPYGYTF. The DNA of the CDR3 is TGTGCCAGCAGTCCCACAGGTCCGTATGGCTACACCTTC.

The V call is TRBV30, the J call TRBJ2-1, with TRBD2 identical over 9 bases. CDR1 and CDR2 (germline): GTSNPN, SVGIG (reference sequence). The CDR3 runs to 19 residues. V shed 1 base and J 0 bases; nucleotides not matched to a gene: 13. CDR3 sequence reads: CAWSGYSGSPRISYNEQFF. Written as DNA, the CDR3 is TGTGCCTGGAGTGGGTATAGCGGGAGCCCCCGAATCTCCTACAATGAGCAGTTCTTC.

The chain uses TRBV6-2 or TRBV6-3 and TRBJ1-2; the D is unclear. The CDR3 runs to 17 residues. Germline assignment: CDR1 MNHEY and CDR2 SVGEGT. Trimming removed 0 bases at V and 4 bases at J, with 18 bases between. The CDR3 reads CASSYSREDLRGYGYTF. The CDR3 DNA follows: TGTGCCAGCAGTTACTCTAGGGAGGACCTCAGAGGCTATGGCTACACCTTC.

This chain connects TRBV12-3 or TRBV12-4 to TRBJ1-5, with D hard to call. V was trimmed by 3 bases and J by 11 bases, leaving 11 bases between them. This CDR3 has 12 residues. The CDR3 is CASSLQRSAQHF. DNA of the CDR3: TGTGCCAGCAGTTTGCAACGGTCGGCCCAGCATTTT.

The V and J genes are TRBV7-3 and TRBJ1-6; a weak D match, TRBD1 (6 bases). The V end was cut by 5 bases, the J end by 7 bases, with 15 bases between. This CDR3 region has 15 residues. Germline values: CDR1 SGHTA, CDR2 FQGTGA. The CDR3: CASSLLGAKNSPLHF. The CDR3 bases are TGTGCCAGCAGCCTTCTGGGGGCCAAGAATTCACCCCTCCACTTT.

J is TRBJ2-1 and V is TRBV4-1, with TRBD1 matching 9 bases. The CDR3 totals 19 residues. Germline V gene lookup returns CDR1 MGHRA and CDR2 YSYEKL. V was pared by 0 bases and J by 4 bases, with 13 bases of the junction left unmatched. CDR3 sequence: CASSQENPGQGSAYNEQFF. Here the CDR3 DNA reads TGCGCCAGCAGCCAAGAAAACCCGGGACAGGGATCGGCATACAATGAGCAGTTCTTC.

The DNA for the CDR3 is TGTGCCAGCAGCCCACCCCCGACAGGAACCACCGGGGAGCTGTTTTTT. Protein product: CASSPPPTGTTGELFF. This chain joins TRBV7-6 and TRBJ2-2, with D perhaps TRBD1 (6 bases). The CDR3 is 16 amino acids. Per the germline V gene, CDR1 is SGHVS and CDR2 is FNYEAQ. V lost 5 bases and J lost 4, with 17 bases in between.

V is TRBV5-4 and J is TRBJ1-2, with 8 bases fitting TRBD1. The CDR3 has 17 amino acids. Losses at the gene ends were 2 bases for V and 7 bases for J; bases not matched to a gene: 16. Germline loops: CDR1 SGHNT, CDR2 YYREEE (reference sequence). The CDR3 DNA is TGTGCCAGCAGCTTTAGGTTTACGAGACAGGGGTTCTCTGGCTACACCTTC. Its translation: CASSFRFTRQGFSGYTF. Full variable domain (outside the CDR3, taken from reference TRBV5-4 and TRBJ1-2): ETGVTQSPTHLIKTRGQQVTLRCSSQSGHNTVSWYQQALGQGPQFIFQYYREEENGRGNFPPRFSGLQFPNYSSELNVNALELDDSALYLCASSFRFTRQGFSGYTFGSGTRLTVV.

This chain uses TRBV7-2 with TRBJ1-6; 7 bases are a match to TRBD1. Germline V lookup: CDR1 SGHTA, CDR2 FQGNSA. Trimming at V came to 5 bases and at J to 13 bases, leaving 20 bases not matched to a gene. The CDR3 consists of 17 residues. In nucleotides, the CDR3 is TGTGCCAGCAGCCCGACACTCTCTTGGGACAGAGCCTTTCCCCTCCACTTT. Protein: CASSPTLSWDRAFPLHF.

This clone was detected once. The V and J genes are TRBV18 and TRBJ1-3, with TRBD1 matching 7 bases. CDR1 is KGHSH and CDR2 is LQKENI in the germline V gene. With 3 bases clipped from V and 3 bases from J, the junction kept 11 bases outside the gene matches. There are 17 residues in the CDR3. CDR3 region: CASSPIDGGTVGNTIYF. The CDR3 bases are TGTGCCAGCTCACCCATTGATGGGGGGACAGTTGGAAACACCATATATTTT. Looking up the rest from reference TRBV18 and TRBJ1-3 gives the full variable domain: NAGVMQNPRHLVRRRGQEARLRCSPMKGHSHVYWYRQLPEEGLKFMVYLQKENIIDESGMPKERFSAEFPKEGPSILRIQQVVRGDSAAYFCASSPIDGGTVGNTIYFGEGSWLTVV.

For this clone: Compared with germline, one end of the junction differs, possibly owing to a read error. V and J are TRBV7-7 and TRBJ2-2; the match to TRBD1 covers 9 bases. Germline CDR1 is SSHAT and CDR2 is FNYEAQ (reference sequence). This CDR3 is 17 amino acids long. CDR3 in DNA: TGTGCTAGCAGCTTAGCCCCGGGACAGGGAAACACCGGGGAGCTGTTTTTT. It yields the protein CASSLAPGQGNTGELFF.

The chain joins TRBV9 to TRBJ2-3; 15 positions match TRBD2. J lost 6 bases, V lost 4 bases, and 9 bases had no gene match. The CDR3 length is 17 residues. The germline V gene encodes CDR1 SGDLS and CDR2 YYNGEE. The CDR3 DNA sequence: TGTGCCAGCAGCTCAGGACTAGCGGGAGGGCCATGGGATACGCAGTATTTT. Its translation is CASSSGLAGGPWDTQYF.

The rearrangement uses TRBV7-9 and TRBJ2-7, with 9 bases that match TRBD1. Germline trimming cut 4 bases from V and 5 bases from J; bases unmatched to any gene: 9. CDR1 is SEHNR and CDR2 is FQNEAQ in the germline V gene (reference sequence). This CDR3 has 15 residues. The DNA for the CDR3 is TGTGCCAGCAGCTCGCCCGGGACAGGGACAGACGAGCAGTACTTC. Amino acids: CASSSPGTGTDEQYF.

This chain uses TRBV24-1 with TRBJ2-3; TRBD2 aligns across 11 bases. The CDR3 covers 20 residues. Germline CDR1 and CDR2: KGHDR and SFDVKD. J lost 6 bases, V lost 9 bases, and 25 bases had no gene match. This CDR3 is CATRSTGFGTSGLSHDTQYF. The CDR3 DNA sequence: TGTGCCACCCGGTCTACGGGTTTCGGGACTAGCGGCCTCTCCCACGATACGCAGTATTTT.

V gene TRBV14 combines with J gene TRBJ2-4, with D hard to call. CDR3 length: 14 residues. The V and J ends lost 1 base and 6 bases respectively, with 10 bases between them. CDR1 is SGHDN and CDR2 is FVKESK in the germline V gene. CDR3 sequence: CASSQGDRGNIQYF. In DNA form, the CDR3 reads TGTGCCAGCAGCCAAGGAGACCGAGGAAACATTCAGTACTTC.